Included here is one T cell receptor (beta chain) sequence, with context. This entry is derived from a study of beta chain features in type 1 diabetes. Every isolated RNA sample was fully reverse transcribed, so sequencing captured expressed TCRB transcripts. Only in-frame clones appear in the TCRdb table, and some are missing; sequencing was by immunoSEQ multiplex PCR. The table records 300,000 or so clones, 7.5% to 9% of them present only once. The CDR3 is 15 amino acids. V trimming: 0 bases; J trimming: 15 bases; junction bases outside the gene matches: 10. Germline V gene lookup returns CDR1 SGHNT and CDR2 YENEEA.

Material: central memory CD4+ T cells from blood. This receptor was obtained from a woman aged 18-29 years in good health. J is TRBJ2-1 and V is TRBV11-3; 11 bases map to TRBD2. The CDR3 here is CASSLETSGVSARFF. For the CDR3, the DNA is TGTGCCAGCAGCTTAGAGACTAGCGGGGTATCAGCAAGGTTCTTC.